This TCR beta chain was recorded in a study of vaccination effects on CD4 cells after COVID-19. The repertoire was sequenced with immunoSEQ multiplex PCR; TCRdb's copy has only in-frame clones and lacks some. The sample carries under 35,000 clones, roughly 60% recorded once. The CDR3 loop spans 16 amino acids. Germline V gives CDR1 SEHNR, CDR2 FQNEAQ (reference sequence). Trimming left V 6 bases short and J 2 bases short, with 17 bases between. This clone was observed a few times. Its antigen is unknown. ViraFEST used viral peptide pools to expand antigen-specific CD4+ T cells before sequencing. Once cultured for roughly nine days, the cells underwent separation to obtain CD4+ T cells. Participants got two doses of BNT162b2 or mRNA-1273 vaccine. Vaccinees lacked prior SARS-CoV-2 infection and tested negative for nucleocapsid antibodies. Cultures got half-medium changes with IL-2 on days 3 and 7.

The chain couples TRBV7-9 to TRBJ1-5; no definite D call. The sequence came from a human donor who received a COVID-19 vaccine. The source was CD4+ T cells from PBMCs cultured with SARS-CoV-2 spike peptides, collected after COVID-19 vaccination. DNA for the CDR3: TGTGCCAGCAGTTCTGGGGTAGGACGTGGCAATCAGCCCCAGCATTTT. This translates into CASSSGVGRGNQPQHF.